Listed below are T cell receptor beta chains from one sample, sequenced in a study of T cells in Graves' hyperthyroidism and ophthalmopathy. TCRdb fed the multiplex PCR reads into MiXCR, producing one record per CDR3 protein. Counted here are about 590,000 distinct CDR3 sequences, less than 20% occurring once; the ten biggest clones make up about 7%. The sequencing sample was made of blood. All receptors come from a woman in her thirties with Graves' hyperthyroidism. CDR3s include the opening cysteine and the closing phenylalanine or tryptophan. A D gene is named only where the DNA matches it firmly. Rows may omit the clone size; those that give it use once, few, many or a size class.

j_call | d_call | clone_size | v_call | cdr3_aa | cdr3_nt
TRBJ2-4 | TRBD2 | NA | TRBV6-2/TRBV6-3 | CASRLAGMVAKNIQYF | TGTGCCAGCAGACTAGCGGGAATGGTAGCCAAAAACATTCAGTACTTC
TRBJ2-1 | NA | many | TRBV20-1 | CSAKTLGGVRYNEQFF | TGCAGTGCTAAGACGCTTGGCGGGGTCAGGTACAATGAGCAGTTCTTC
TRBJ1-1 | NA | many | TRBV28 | CASSLTGKNTEAFF | TGTGCCAGCAGTTTGACGGGTAAAAACACTGAAGCTTTCTTT
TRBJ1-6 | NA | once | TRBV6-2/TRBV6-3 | CASSYDSIYNSPLHF | TGTGCCAGCAGTTACGACAGCATTTATAATTCACCCCTCCACTTT
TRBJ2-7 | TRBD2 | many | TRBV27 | CASSVTSGRAHEQYF | TGTGCCAGCAGTGTCACTAGCGGGAGGGCCCACGAGCAGTACTTC
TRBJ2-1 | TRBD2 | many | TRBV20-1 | CSARRSVGRAGYNEQFF | TGCAGTGCTAGGAGGTCTGTCGGGAGGGCCGGTTACAATGAGCAGTTCTTC
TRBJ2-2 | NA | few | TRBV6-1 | CASSEIPNTGELFF | TGTGCCAGCAGCGAGATTCCGAACACCGGGGAGCTGTTTTTT
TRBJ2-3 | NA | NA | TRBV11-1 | CASSLALAESTDTQYF | TGTGCCAGCAGCTTGGCGTTAGCGGAGAGCACAGATACGCAGTATTTT
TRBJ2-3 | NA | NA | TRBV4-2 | CASSQDFGTPSNTQYF | TGTGCCAGCAGCCAAGATTTCGGGACACCCTCCAATACGCAGTATTTT
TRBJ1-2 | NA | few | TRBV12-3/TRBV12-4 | CASSISGVNYGYTF | TGTGCCAGCAGCATATCAGGGGTTAACTATGGCTACACCTTC
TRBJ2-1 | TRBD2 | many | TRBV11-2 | CASSPGTSGRASDEQFF | TGTGCCAGCAGCCCAGGGACTAGCGGGAGGGCCTCGGATGAGCAGTTCTTC
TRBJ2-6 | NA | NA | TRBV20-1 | CSARDLQGAGVSGANVLTF | TGCAGTGCTAGAGACCTGCAGGGGGCGGGGGTCTCTGGGGCCAACGTCCTGACTTTC
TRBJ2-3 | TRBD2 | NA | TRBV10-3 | CAIREKGLAAISDTQYF | TGTGCCATCAGAGAGAAGGGACTAGCCGCGATCTCAGATACGCAGTATTTT
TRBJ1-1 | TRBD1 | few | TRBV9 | CASSASGQMNTEAFF | TGTGCCAGCAGCGCGTCGGGACAGATGAACACTGAAGCTTTCTTT
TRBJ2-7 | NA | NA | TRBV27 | CASSQSRSGASYEQYF | TGTGCCAGCAGTCAATCGAGATCAGGGGCTTCCTACGAGCAGTACTTC
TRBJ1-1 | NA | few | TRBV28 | CASSFMSSGNTEAFF | TGTGCCAGCAGTTTCATGTCCTCAGGGAACACTGAAGCTTTCTTT
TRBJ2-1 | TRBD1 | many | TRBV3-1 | CASSHKFRDRINEQFF | TGTGCCAGCAGCCACAAGTTTCGGGACAGGATCAATGAGCAGTTCTTC
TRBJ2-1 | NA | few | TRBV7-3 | CASSLTSLTNEQSF | TGTGCCAGCAGCTTAACCTCACTAACGAATGAGCAGTCCTTC
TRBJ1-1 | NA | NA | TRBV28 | CASTTSAPFNTEAFF | TGTGCCAGCACCACTTCCGCGCCATTTAACACTGAAGCTTTCTTT
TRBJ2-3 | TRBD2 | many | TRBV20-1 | CSAWLAGRVDTQYF | TGCAGTGCTTGGCTAGCGGGACGGGTAGATACGCAGTATTTT
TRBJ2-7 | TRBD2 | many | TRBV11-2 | CASSLVIGGRDSSYEQYF | TGTGCCAGCAGCTTAGTTATTGGCGGGAGGGATAGCTCCTACGAGCAGTACTTC
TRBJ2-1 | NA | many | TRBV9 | CASSGSGGRSYNEQFF | TGTGCCAGCAGCGGTTCCGGGGGCCGCTCCTACAATGAGCAGTTCTTC
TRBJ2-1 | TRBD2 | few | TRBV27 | CASSLSGRTNEQFF | TGTGCCAGCAGTTTGAGCGGGAGGACCAATGAGCAGTTCTTC
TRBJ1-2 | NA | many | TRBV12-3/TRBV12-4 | CASTIGTDSRSTF | TGTGCCAGCACCATAGGGACCGACTCTCGCTCCACCTTC
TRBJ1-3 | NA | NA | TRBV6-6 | CASSYSLGNTIYF | TGTGCCAGCAGTTACTCGTTGGGAAACACCATATATTTT
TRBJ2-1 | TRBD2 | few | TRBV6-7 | CASSYRGAGGNYNEQFF | TGTGCCAGCAGTTACCGGGGAGCGGGAGGCAATTACAATGAGCAGTTCTTC
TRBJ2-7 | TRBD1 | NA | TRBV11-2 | CASSRGTGYEQYF | TGTGCCAGCAGCCGAGGGACAGGCTACGAGCAGTACTTC
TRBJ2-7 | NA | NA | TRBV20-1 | CSAREGDRVYEQYF | TGCAGTGCTAGAGAGGGAGACAGAGTCTACGAGCAGTACTTC
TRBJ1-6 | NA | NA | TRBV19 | CASTAIAGLENSPLHF | TGTGCCAGTACTGCCATCGCAGGTTTGGAAAATTCACCCCTCCACTTT
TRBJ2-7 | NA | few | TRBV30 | CAWSVAGWSPRPSDYEQYF | TGTGCCTGGAGTGTTGCAGGGTGGTCTCCTCGTCCCTCCGACTACGAGCAGTACTTC
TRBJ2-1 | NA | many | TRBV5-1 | CASSLARDLGDEQFF | TGCGCCAGCAGCTTGGCCCGGGACCTTGGTGATGAGCAGTTCTTC
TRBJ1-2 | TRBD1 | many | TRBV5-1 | CASSLDYRGGYTF | TGCGCCAGCAGCTTGGACTACAGGGGGGGCTACACCTTC
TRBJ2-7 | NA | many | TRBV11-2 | CASSRNTLISYEQYF | TGTGCCAGCAGCCGAAATACCCTAATAAGCTACGAGCAGTACTTC
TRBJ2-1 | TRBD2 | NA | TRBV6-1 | CASSEVGLAYNEQFF | TGTGCCAGCAGTGAAGTAGGACTAGCCTACAATGAGCAGTTCTTC
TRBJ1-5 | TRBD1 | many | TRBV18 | CASSPPGGTGFLPQHF | TGTGCCAGCTCACCACCGGGGGGGACAGGGTTTCTGCCCCAGCATTTT
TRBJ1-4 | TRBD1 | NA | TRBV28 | CASSLRGQGPTNEKLFF | TGTGCCAGCAGTCTAAGGGGACAGGGTCCAACTAATGAAAAACTGTTTTTT
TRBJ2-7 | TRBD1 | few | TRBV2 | CASCRDRASGEQYF | TGTGCCAGCTGCCGGGACAGGGCGTCCGGCGAGCAGTACTTC
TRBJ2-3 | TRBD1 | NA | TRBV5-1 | CASSTQDRAPLSLSTDTQYF | TGCGCCAGCAGCACCCAGGACAGGGCTCCCCTGTCACTTAGCACAGATACGCAGTATTTT
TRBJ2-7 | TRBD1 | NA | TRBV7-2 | CASSAGTGTTEQYF | TGTGCCAGCAGCGCCGGGACAGGGACCACCGAGCAGTACTTC
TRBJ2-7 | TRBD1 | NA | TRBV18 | CASSDPGQGYSYEQYF | TGTGCCAGCTCAGATCCGGGACAGGGGTACTCCTACGAGCAGTACTTC
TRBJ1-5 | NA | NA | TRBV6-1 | CASRGGQVNQPQHF | TGTGCCAGCAGGGGCGGGCAGGTCAATCAGCCCCAGCATTTT
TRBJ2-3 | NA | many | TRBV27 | CASSLIVGTDTQYF | TGTGCCAGCAGTTTGATCGTCGGCACAGATACGCAGTATTTT
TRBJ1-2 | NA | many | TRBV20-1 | CSARRTANYGYTF | TGCAGTGCTAGGAGGACAGCTAACTATGGCTACACCTTC
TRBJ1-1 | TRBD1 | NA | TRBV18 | CASSPPGQGSDTEAFF | TGTGCCAGCTCACCACCCGGACAGGGGTCGGACACTGAAGCTTTCTTT
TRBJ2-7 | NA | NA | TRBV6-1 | CASSEEYGGSYEQYF | TGTGCCAGCAGTGAAGAGTATGGGGGGTCCTACGAGCAGTACTTC
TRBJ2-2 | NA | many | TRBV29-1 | CSVDNTGELFF | TGCAGCGTTGATAATACCGGGGAGCTGTTTTTT